This is a list of T cell receptor beta chains from one sample in a study of blood T cell repertoires in COVID-19. The data were produced by immunoSEQ multiplex PCR, yet TCRdb's version contains in-frame clones alone and is incomplete. The table records some 170,000 clones, more than 90% of them present only once. Sample: peripheral blood. These receptors all come from a man in his sixties with active or convalescent COVID-19. Both conserved end residues are part of each CDR3. D genes are given only for firm matches. Size is omitted from some rows. Given values are once, few, many or a class for expanded clones.

NA	14	TRBD2	TRBV5-1	TRBJ2-7	TGCGCCAGCAGCTTTGGGGGACTAGATTACGAGCAGTACTTC	CASSFGGLDYEQYF
NA	14	NA	TRBV5-1	TRBJ2-2	TGCGCCAGCAGCGAGACAGCGACCACCGGGGAGCTGTTTTTT	CASSETATTGELFF
NA	14	NA	TRBV27	TRBJ1-2	TGTGCCAGCAGTTTGGGCAGGGCTGACTATGGCTACACCTTC	CASSLGRADYGYTF
NA	16	TRBD1	TRBV6-1	TRBJ1-2	TGTGCCAGCAGTGAATCTAGGACAGGGCTAAACTATGGCTACACCTTC	CASSESRTGLNYGYTF
NA	16	TRBD2	TRBV19	TRBJ2-3	TGTGCCAGTAGTTTTTTAAGGGGACTAGCGGCAGATACGCAGTATTTT	CASSFLRGLAADTQYF
NA	13	NA	TRBV7-9	TRBJ1-1	TGTGCCAGCAGCTTAGCGGAGGGAACTGAAGCTTTCTTT	CASSLAEGTEAFF
NA	16	NA	TRBV19	TRBJ1-1	TGTGCCAGTAGTATGGTTACCGGGAGCCAGAACACTGAAGCTTTCTTT	CASSMVTGSQNTEAFF
NA	15	NA	TRBV19	TRBJ1-1	TGTGCCAGTAGTATAGGGAACAGATTGAACACTGAAGCTTTCTTT	CASSIGNRLNTEAFF
NA	14	TRBD1	TRBV5-6	TRBJ1-2	TGTGCCAGCAGCACCCGGGACAGAAACTATGGCTACACCTTC	CASSTRDRNYGYTF
NA	15	NA	TRBV10-1	TRBJ2-4	TGCGCCAGCAGTGAGTCGGGGGGAACCAAAAACATTCAGTACTTC	CASSESGGTKNIQYF
few	17	TRBD2	TRBV27	TRBJ2-7	TGTGCCAGCAGGCGGACTAGCGGGGGCGGTGGCTCCTACGAGCAGTACTTC	CASRRTSGGGGSYEQYF
NA	18	TRBD2	TRBV11-2	TRBJ2-7	TGTGCCAGCAGCTTTCCCCCGGAGGGTAGCGGGAGGGGATACGAGCAGTACTTC	CASSFPPEGSGRGYEQYF
NA	15	TRBD1	TRBV19	TRBJ2-5	TGTGCCAGTAGTTCTCCCGGACAGGTCCAAGAGACCCAGTACTTC	CASSSPGQVQETQYF
NA	13	NA	TRBV10-2	TRBJ1-1	TGCGCCAGCAGTGATCCGGGACAAGTTGAAGCTTTCTTT	CASSDPGQVEAFF
NA	14	TRBD1	TRBV5-1	TRBJ2-5	TGCGCCAGCAGACGAACAGGGGACCAAGAGACCCAGTACTTC	CASRRTGDQETQYF
NA	15	TRBD1	TRBV6-5	TRBJ1-1	TGTGCCAGCAGTTACTCGACAGGGGCGAACACTGAAGCTTTCTTT	CASSYSTGANTEAFF
NA	15	NA	TRBV19	TRBJ1-4	TGTGCCAGTAGTATCGTCAGGGGCCTCAATGAAAAACTGTTTTTT	CASSIVRGLNEKLFF
NA	16	NA	TRBV7-6	TRBJ2-7	TGTGCCAGCAGCCCGAAACGTGCTGACAGACCTAACGAGCAGTACTTC	CASSPKRADRPNEQYF
NA	16	TRBD1	TRBV5-1	TRBJ1-4	TGCGCCAGCAGGAGCCCTAACAGGGGGACTAATGAAAAACTGTTTTTT	CASRSPNRGTNEKLFF
NA	15	NA	TRBV28	TRBJ2-3	TGTGCCAGCAGTACAGCAGGGGCCAACACAGATACGCAGTATTTT	CASSTAGANTDTQYF
NA	15	NA	TRBV6-5	TRBJ2-7	TGTGCCAGCAGTTACTCGCCGGACAGCTCCTACGAGCAGTACTTC	CASSYSPDSSYEQYF
NA	15	NA	TRBV23-1	TRBJ2-3	TGCGCCAGCAGTCAATCGATTCGGTTCACAGATACGCAGTATTTT	CASSQSIRFTDTQYF
NA	17	TRBD2	TRBV10-2	TRBJ2-3	TGCGCCAGCACCTTACCGACTAGCGGGGGGTCTACGTATACGCAGTATTTT	CASTLPTSGGSTYTQYF
NA	15	NA	TRBV18	TRBJ2-2	TGTGCCAGCTCACCTACTACCGGGAACACCGGGGAGCTGTTTTTT	CASSPTTGNTGELFF
NA	13	TRBD1	TRBV19	TRBJ1-5	TGTGCCACAACGGACAGGAGCAATCAGCCCCAGCATTTT	CATTDRSNQPQHF
once	15	NA	TRBV11-1	TRBJ2-5	TGTGCCAGCAGCTTCCGGGTCTTGACTGGGGAGACCCAGTACTTC	CASSFRVLTGETQYF
once	18	TRBD1	TRBV7-8	TRBJ1-6	TGTGCCAGCAGCTCCTACCCGGACAGGAGCTCCTATAATTCACCCCTCCACTTT	CASSSYPDRSSYNSPLHF
NA	14	NA	TRBV27	TRBJ1-1	TGTGCCAGCAGTTTGGAACCTAGGAACACTGAAGCTTTCTTT	CASSLEPRNTEAFF
NA	16	TRBD2	TRBV9	TRBJ2-1	TGTGCCAGCACCAGGGTCGCGGGAGGGTCCTACAATGAGCAGTTCTTC	CASTRVAGGSYNEQFF
NA	15	NA	TRBV2	TRBJ2-4	TGTGCCAGCACCACAGGGATTCTAGCCAAAAACATTCAGTACTTC	CASTTGILAKNIQYF
NA	15	TRBD1	TRBV4-1	TRBJ2-7	TGCGCCAGCAGCCAAGAGAACAGGGGATCCTACGAGCAGTACTTC	CASSQENRGSYEQYF
NA	17	TRBD1	TRBV6-2/TRBV6-3	TRBJ1-1	TGTGCCAGCAGCCGGGACAGCGGGGGTTGGGTGAACACTGAAGCTTTCTTT	CASSRDSGGWVNTEAFF
NA	14	TRBD1	TRBV29-1	TRBJ1-2	TGCAGCGTTTCCCTCGACAGGGCGGGCTATGGCTACACCTTC	CSVSLDRAGYGYTF
NA	15	TRBD1	TRBV7-2	TRBJ2-5	TGTGCCAGCAGCTACGGGGACAGGGAGGGAGAGACCCAGTACTTC	CASSYGDREGETQYF
NA	14	NA	TRBV27	TRBJ1-6	TGTGCCAGCAGTTTTACCAGGGCCAATTCACCCCTCCACTTT	CASSFTRANSPLHF
NA	16	TRBD1	TRBV14	TRBJ1-2	TGTGCCAGCAGCCAACCAGGAGGGGGCCGAGGAGGTGGCTACACCTTC	CASSQPGGGRGGGYTF
NA	16	NA	TRBV18	TRBJ1-1	TGTGCCAGCTCACCACCGGGTAGGGGGGGGAACACTGAAGCTTTCTTT	CASSPPGRGGNTEAFF
NA	14	NA	TRBV5-6	TRBJ1-6	TGTGCCAGCAGCTTAGACAGAAATAATTCACCCCTCCACTTT	CASSLDRNNSPLHF
NA	14	NA	TRBV19	TRBJ2-1	TGTGCCAGTAGTTGGGGGACACTCTACAATGAGCAGTTCTTC	CASSWGTLYNEQFF